This TCR beta chain was observed in a study of blood T cell repertoires in COVID-19. Germline loops: CDR1 SGHNT, CDR2 YENEEA. Trimming left V 5 bases short and J 5 bases short, with 19 bases between. This CDR3 contains 15 residues. Clinical histories supplied by participants themselves formed the basis of cohort assignment. Per the study methods: Estimates of nucleated cell counts were drawn from the amplification of reference gene primers. TCRdb's table, derived via immunoSEQ multiplex PCR, lists solely in-frame clones and lacks some. V and J calls and clone size follow that table, whereas D and trimming were derived from the DNA. The sample holds about 480,000 clones, roughly 90% seen once.

Sequenced material: PBMCs or T cells enriched from blood (not recorded which). V is TRBV11-3 and J is TRBJ2-7; D perhaps matches TRBD1 (8 bases). The sequence derives from a woman between 40 and 55 years old who had recovered from COVID-19. The CDR3 nucleotides are TGTGCCAGCAGCCACAGGGGGGGCGGGAGACACGAGCAGTACTTC. This gives the protein CASSHRGGGRHEQYF.